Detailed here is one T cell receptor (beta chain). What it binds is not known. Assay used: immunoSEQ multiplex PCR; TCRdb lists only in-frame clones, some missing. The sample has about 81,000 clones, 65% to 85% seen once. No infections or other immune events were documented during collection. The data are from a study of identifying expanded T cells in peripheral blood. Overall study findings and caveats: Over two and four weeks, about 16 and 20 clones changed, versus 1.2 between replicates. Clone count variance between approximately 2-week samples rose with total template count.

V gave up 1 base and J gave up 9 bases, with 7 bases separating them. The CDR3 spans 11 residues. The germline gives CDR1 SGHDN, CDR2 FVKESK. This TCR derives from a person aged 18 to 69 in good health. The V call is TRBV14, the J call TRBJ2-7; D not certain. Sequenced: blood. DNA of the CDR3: TGTGCCAGCAGCCAAGTCTCCGGGCAGTACTTC. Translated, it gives CASSQVSGQYF.